These 28 T cell receptor beta chains were all obtained from the same sample, sequenced in a study of T-cell memory formation after mild COVID-19. Each CDR3 protein is one row after TCRdb ran MiXCR on the 5' RACE reads. The table shows about 200,000 distinct CDR3 sequences, with about 9.2% occurring only once. The specimen was PBMCs or a T cell subset sorted from them (not recorded which). All receptors come from a man between 18 and 29 years old who had mild COVID-19 (a few samples of this study predate the infection). Cell type and time point are not known.

The chain couples TRBV5-1 to TRBJ1-2; 9 positions match TRBD1. Germline CDR1 and CDR2: SGHRS and YFSETQ. The CDR3 is 13 residues long. The V and J ends lost 2 bases and 8 bases, in that order; junction bases with no gene match: 4. This CDR3 reads CASSLQGAAGYTF. CDR3 DNA: TGCGCCAGCAGCTTACAGGGGGCGGCGGGCTACACCTTC.

This clonotype was picked up a small number of times. The chain uses TRBV4-3 and TRBJ1-6, with 8 bases that match TRBD1. Germline values: CDR1 LGHNA, CDR2 YSLEER. V lost 1 base and J lost 8; bases outside the gene matches: 4. The length of the CDR3 is 15 residues. CDR3 DNA sequence: TGCGCCAGCAGCCAAGGACAGGGGATCGATTCACCCCTCCACTTT. Translated, it gives CASSQGQGIDSPLHF.

This clonotype came up a few times. The rearrangement uses TRBV27 and TRBJ2-5, with D unclear. Germline CDR1 reads MNHEY; CDR2 reads SMNVEV (reference sequence). V lost 2 bases and J lost 4, with 14 bases in between. CDR3 length: 15 amino acids. The CDR3 DNA is TGTGCCAGCAGTTTAGTCCCCGAGGATCGAGAGACCCAGTACTTC. Translating gives CASSLVPEDRETQYF.

In its sample, this clonotype was seen a few times. CDR3: CASSLTPGQGSSGNTIYF. The CDR3 bases are TGCGCCAGCAGCTTGACCCCAGGACAGGGGTCCTCTGGAAACACCATATATTTT. The chain uses TRBV5-1 and TRBJ1-3; 9 bases are shared with TRBD1. Germline CDR1 SGHRS, CDR2 YFSETQ. V gave up 1 base and J gave up 0 bases; unmatched junction bases: 8. This CDR3 contains 18 residues. The full variable domain, with the rest looked up from reference TRBV5-1 and TRBJ1-3, is KAGVTQTPRYLIKTRGQQVTLSCSPISGHRSVSWYQQTPGQGLQFLFEYFSETQRNKGNFPGRFSGRQFSNSRSEMNVSTLELGDSALYLCASSLTPGQGSSGNTIYFGEGSWLTVV.

The rearrangement joins TRBV20-1 to TRBJ1-3; D is unresolved. V was pared by 2 bases and J by 0 bases, with 8 bases between. The CDR3 contains 14 residues. The germline V gene encodes CDR1 DFQATT and CDR2 SNEGSKA (reference sequence). CDR3 nucleotide sequence: TGCAGTGCTAGAATCACCGACTCTGGAAACACCATATATTTT. It specifies CSARITDSGNTIYF.

This clonotype was detected ten times or more. V and J are TRBV29-1 and TRBJ2-3; TRBD1 agrees at 7 bases. Germline lookup yields CDR1 SQVTM and CDR2 ANQGSEA. The CDR3 contains 14 residues. V dropped 5 bases and J dropped 2; count of bases not matched to a gene: 7. The CDR3 loop is CSVSSGTATDTQYF. The CDR3 region has the DNA TGCAGCGTTTCCTCCGGGACAGCCACAGATACGCAGTATTTT.

The J gene is TRBJ2-1, the V gene TRBV2; D might be TRBD2 (5 bases). Trimming shortened V by 6 bases and J by 8 bases, and 20 bases separated the two germline ends. The CDR3 loop spans 15 amino acids. Germline assignment: CDR1 SNHLY and CDR2 FYNNEI. As DNA, the CDR3 is TGTGCCAGCAGCGAGACTCAGGTTCAAGCGGATGAGCAGTTCTTC. As protein: CASSETQVQADEQFF.

In this sample, this clonotype turned up many times. The chain joins TRBV15 to TRBJ1-6, with D possibly TRBD1 on 6 matching bases. This CDR3 is built from 17 residues. Between the trimmed V and J ends, which lost 1 base and 8 bases, there was a span of 18 bases. The V gene's germline CDR1 is LNHNV and CDR2 YYDKDF (reference sequence). CDR3 region: CATSRGPLGGWDSPLHF. The CDR3 DNA is TGTGCCACCAGCAGAGGCCCTTTGGGGGGCTGGGATTCACCCCTCCACTTT.

The table lists this clonotype with a few counts. The chain combines TRBV5-1 with TRBJ2-1, with 10 bases fitting TRBD2. Germline CDR1 SGHRS, CDR2 YFSETQ. V was pared by 7 bases and J by 9 bases, with 4 bases of the junction left unmatched. The CDR3 is 12 residues long. DNA of the CDR3: TGCGCCAGCCTCAGCGGGGGGGGTGAGCAGTTCTTC. It yields the protein CASLSGGGEQFF.

The CDR3 nucleotides are TGTGCCAGCGGCGGGACCACGAGGGAAAAACTGTTTTTT. It translates to CASGGTTREKLFF. The chain combines TRBV6-5 with TRBJ1-4; a weak D match, TRBD1 (5 bases). The CDR3 extends over 13 amino acids. Trimming removed 8 bases at V and 8 bases at J, with 15 bases between. CDR1 MNHEY and CDR2 SVGAGI come from the germline V gene.

The chain combines TRBV7-3 with TRBJ1-5, with D uncertain. CDR1 and CDR2 from the germline V gene are SGHTA and FQGTGA. The CDR3 totals 11 residues. V lost 3 bases and J lost 7, with 4 bases in between. CDR3 in amino acids: CASSLSQPQHF. The CDR3 DNA sequence: TGTGCCAGCAGCTTGTCACAGCCCCAGCATTTT.

This clonotype occurred many times. V usage is TRBV5-1 and J usage is TRBJ2-2; unclear D gene. This CDR3 is built from 15 residues. The V end was cut by 0 bases, the J end by 5 bases, with 11 bases between. From germline, CDR1 is SGHRS and CDR2 YFSETQ. The CDR3 loop reads CASSLDTFYTGELFF. CDR3 nucleotides: TGCGCCAGCAGCTTGGACACCTTCTATACCGGGGAGCTGTTTTTT.

The J gene is TRBJ2-3, the V gene TRBV24-1; possible D gene TRBD1, 5 bases. The CDR3 covers 15 residues. Looked up from germline, CDR1 is KGHDR and CDR2 is SFDVKD. Between the trimmed V and J ends, which lost 2 bases and 4 bases, there was a span of 12 bases. CDR3 sequence reads: CATSDSKTGSDTQYF. The CDR3 bases are TGTGCCACCAGTGATTCTAAAACAGGCTCAGATACGCAGTATTTT.

This clonotype was detected a few times. V is TRBV7-2 and J is TRBJ2-3; 8 positions match TRBD2. Germline loops: CDR1 SGHTA, CDR2 FQGNSA. Germline trimming cut 4 bases from V and 2 bases from J; bases unmatched to any gene: 5. The length of the CDR3 is 15 residues. The DNA for the CDR3 is TGTGCCAGCAGCTCCCAGCGGGGGCTCACAGATACGCAGTATTTT. Residues: CASSSQRGLTDTQYF.

The chain recombines TRBV12-3 or TRBV12-4 with TRBJ1-2, with a tentative D call TRBD1 (6 bases). V was clipped by 2 bases and J by 8 bases, with 12 bases between them. The CDR3 is made up of 13 amino acids. The CDR3 sequence is CASSLTGWKGYTF. The CDR3 DNA follows: TGTGCCAGCAGTTTAACAGGGTGGAAAGGCTACACCTTC.

The chain joins TRBV12-3 or TRBV12-4 to TRBJ2-2, with 9 bases fitting TRBD1. The CDR3 runs 15 residues. Trimming cost V 4 bases and J 6 bases; bases outside gene matches: 6. The CDR3 loop is CASSSGQGGAGELFF. The CDR3 coding sequence is TGTGCCAGCAGTTCGGGACAGGGAGGAGCCGGGGAGCTGTTTTTT.

The CDR3 protein is CSVEVPGGNTIYF. As DNA, the CDR3 is TGCAGCGTTGAAGTGCCCGGTGGAAACACCATATATTTT. The chain uses TRBV29-1 and TRBJ1-3; D is uncertain. CDR1 and CDR2 (germline): SQVTM, ANQGSEA. The germline V and J ends were trimmed by 1 base and 3 bases, with 7 bases remaining between them. CDR3 length: 13 residues.

This chain links TRBV6-4 with TRBJ1-5; D may be TRBD1 (5 bases). The CDR3 runs 17 residues. V dropped 0 bases and J dropped 3 bases, with 15 bases sitting between them. Per germline, CDR1 MRHNA and CDR2 SNTAGT. CDR3 loop: CASSDSNRGNTNQPQHF. The CDR3 DNA follows: TGTGCCAGCAGTGACTCGAACCGGGGGAACACCAATCAGCCCCAGCATTTT.

The CDR3, as DNA: TGTGCTAGTGGCGCGGGGACATATCTTGGGGAGACCCAGTACTTC. The encoded protein is CASGAGTYLGETQYF. The chain has TRBV12-5 and TRBJ2-5; tentatively, D is TRBD1 or TRBD2 (6 bases each). This CDR3 region has 15 residues. Trimming left V 6 bases short and J 5 bases short, with 19 bases between. Germline assignment: CDR1 LGHNT and CDR2 FRNRAP.

CDR3 DNA sequence: TGCGCCAGCAGCTTGACGACGTGGGATACGCAGTATTTT. It encodes CASSLTTWDTQYF. This chain uses TRBV5-1 with TRBJ2-3; D gene unclear. CDR1 and CDR2 (germline): SGHRS, YFSETQ. Deletions cut 1 base from V and 6 bases from J, with 9 bases between. The CDR3 is made up of 13 amino acids.

This clonotype was recorded a few times. J is TRBJ2-1 and V is TRBV9; TRBD2 matches at 9 bases. The CDR3 runs 13 residues. V was clipped by 5 bases and J by 4 bases; unmatched bases: 1. Germline CDR1 and CDR2: SGDLS and YYNGEE. In nucleotides, the CDR3 is TGTGCCAGCAGGCTAGCGGGGTACAATGAGCAGTTCTTC. Its protein product is CASRLAGYNEQFF.

This clonotype has only a few counts. The V and J genes are TRBV19 and TRBJ2-3, with 11 bases aligning to TRBD2. The J segment lost 0 bases and the V segment lost 5 bases, leaving 4 bases of the junction unmatched. The CDR3 is 16 amino acids. CDR1 and CDR2 from the germline V gene are LNHDA and SQIVND (reference sequence). The CDR3 is CASSVGLAVSTDTQYF. DNA of the CDR3: TGTGCCAGTAGTGTGGGACTAGCGGTGAGCACAGATACGCAGTATTTT. Using reference TRBV19 and TRBJ2-3 for the parts outside the CDR3, the full variable domain is DGGITQSPKYLFRKEGQNVTLSCEQNLNHDAMYWYRQDPGQGLRLIYYSQIVNDFQKGDIAEGYSVSREKKESFPLTVTSAQKNPTAFYLCASSVGLAVSTDTQYFGPGTRLTVL.

This clonotype showed up just a few times. The rearrangement uses TRBV4-2 and TRBJ1-2; the D is unclear. The ends were cut back, 1 base at V and 4 bases at J, with 10 bases in the middle. There are 14 residues in the CDR3. The germline V gene has CDR1 LGHNA and CDR2 YNFKEQ. The CDR3 region is CASSQVGQVYGYTF. The CDR3 region has the DNA TGTGCCAGCAGCCAAGTAGGGCAGGTCTATGGCTACACCTTC.

This clonotype was recorded at least ten times. The gene calls are TRBV18 and TRBJ2-7, with D hard to call. CDR1 and CDR2 from the germline V gene are KGHSH and LQKENI. Trimming pared 5 bases from V and 0 bases from J, leaving 8 bases between. CDR3 length equals 13 residues. CDR3 region: CASSSPNSYEQYV. Here the CDR3 DNA reads TGTGCCAGCTCATCGCCGAACTCCTACGAGCAGTACGTC.

The chain couples TRBV20-1 to TRBJ2-6; the D gene is possibly TRBD1 (5 bases). The CDR3 spans 14 residues. The ends were cut back, 6 bases at V and 2 bases at J, with 11 bases in the middle. The germline V gene has CDR1 DFQATT and CDR2 SNEGSKA (reference sequence). CDR3 nucleotide sequence: TGCAGTGCCCGCAGGGCGACTGGGGCCAACGTCCTGACTTTC. This codes for CSARRATGANVLTF.

In its sample, this clonotype was seen a few times. V usage is TRBV24-1 and J usage is TRBJ2-7; D unresolved. V was clipped by 6 bases and J by 5 bases, with 13 bases between them. CDR3 size: 13 residues. CDR1 is KGHDR, CDR2 SFDVKD, per germline. CDR3 residues: CATSSRTSDEQYF. In nucleotides, the CDR3 is TGTGCCACCAGTAGCCGGACCAGCGACGAGCAGTACTTC.

The chain employs TRBV5-1 and TRBJ2-1, with TRBD2 identical over 9 bases. The CDR3 is 17 amino acids. J was trimmed by 8 bases and V by 5 bases; bases with no gene match: 17. CDR1 is SGHRS and CDR2 is YFSETQ in the germline V gene. The CDR3: CASSRAGSGGILDEQFF. CDR3 in DNA: TGCGCCAGCAGTCGGGCGGGTAGCGGGGGTATATTAGATGAGCAGTTCTTC.

Many counts were recorded for this clonotype. This chain links TRBV5-6 with TRBJ2-5; TRBD2 matches at 14 bases. V dropped 4 bases and J dropped 4; count of bases not matched to a gene: 3. Germline CDR1 reads SGHDT; CDR2 reads YYEEEE. This CDR3 is 15 amino acids long. CDR3 amino acids: CASSRLAGGRETQYF. CDR3 DNA sequence: TGTGCCAGCAGCCGACTAGCGGGGGGGCGAGAGACCCAGTACTTC.